These T cell receptor beta chains were read from a single sample in a study of control samples from healthy donors and cancer patients. Assay used: immunoSEQ multiplex PCR; TCRdb lists only in-frame clones, some missing. The data hold about 150,000 clones, with around nine tenths observed a single time. Sequenced sample: blood. These receptors were taken from a man between 18 and 29 years old in good health. Each CDR3 is given with its conserved first and last residue. Each record gives: J gene, D gene, V gene, clone size, CDR3 protein, CDR3 DNA. D genes are given only for firm matches. Only part of the rows carry a size: once, few, many, or a class if the clone is expanded.

TRBJ1-1 | - | TRBV6-2/TRBV6-3 | - | CASSSSIQGWKTEAFF | TGTGCCAGCAGTTCCTCGATCCAGGGATGGAAAACTGAAGCTTTCTTT
TRBJ1-5 | TRBD1 | TRBV6-2/TRBV6-3 | - | CASSYGRGTGAVQPQHF | TGTGCCAGCAGTTACGGGAGGGGGACAGGGGCTGTCCAGCCCCAGCATTTT
TRBJ2-7 | - | TRBV25-1 | few | CASSETMVAGEQYF | TGTGCCAGCAGTGAAACGATGGTTGCGGGGGAGCAGTACTTC
TRBJ1-2 | - | TRBV6-6 | - | CASSYEPNYGYTF | TGTGCCAGCAGTTACGAACCTAACTATGGCTACACCTTC
TRBJ1-2 | - | TRBV6-2/TRBV6-3 | - | CASSYGGGRGYTF | TGTGCCAGCAGTTACGGCGGGGGCCGTGGCTACACCTTC
TRBJ1-6 | - | TRBV28 | - | CASSFDNSPLHF | TGTGCCAGCAGTTTTGATAATTCACCCCTCCACTTT
TRBJ2-3 | TRBD2 | TRBV10-2 | - | CASRPGTSGATDTQYF | TGCGCCAGCAGGCCAGGGACTAGCGGGGCCACAGATACGCAGTATTTT
TRBJ2-2 | TRBD1 | TRBV6-5 | - | CASSFPGQGGTGELFF | TGTGCCAGCAGTTTTCCCGGACAGGGGGGAACCGGGGAGCTGTTTTTT
TRBJ2-2 | - | TRBV7-9 | - | CASSRQGPDTGELFF | TGTGCCAGCAGCCGGCAAGGGCCGGACACCGGGGAGCTGTTTTTT
TRBJ2-1 | - | TRBV4-1 | - | CASSQDGASVSEQFF | TGCGCCAGCAGCCAAGATGGAGCGAGCGTTAGTGAGCAGTTCTTC
TRBJ1-1 | TRBD1 | TRBV7-9 | - | CASSYGQGQAFF | TGTGCCAGCAGCTACGGACAGGGGCAAGCTTTCTTT
TRBJ1-5 | - | TRBV6-6 | - | CASSYQGSNQPQHF | TGTGCCAGCAGTTACCAGGGAAGCAATCAGCCCCAGCATTTT